Following are 13 T cell receptor beta chains from one sample sequenced in a study of shared clonotypes between healthy human individuals. Profiled with immunoSEQ multiplex PCR; TCRdb holds only in-frame clones, not every one. This table has about 1.5 million clones, roughly 96% appearing once. Sample: naive CD4+ T cells sorted from blood. Indicated subset: CD45RA+ positively selected. These receptors all stem from a man aged 25-40 years in good health.

This rearrangement joins TRBV10-2 to TRBJ2-6, with TRBD1 matching 8 bases. The CDR3 consists of 16 residues. Germline loops: CDR1 WSHSY, CDR2 SAAADI. V trimming: 8 bases; J trimming: 0 bases; junction bases outside the gene matches: 6. The CDR3 loop reads CASQGQGNSGANVLTF. The DNA of the CDR3 is TGCGCCAGCCAAGGACAGGGAAACTCTGGGGCCAACGTCCTGACTTTC.

The chain is built from TRBV28 and TRBJ2-1; D might be TRBD2 (6 bases). The germline CDR1 and CDR2 sequences are MDHEN and SYDVKM. The CDR3 consists of 16 residues. Trimming took off 5 bases at V and 2 bases at J, with 16 bases between the two ends. The CDR3 DNA is TGTGCCAGCAGTACCTTTACTAGCCGGGCCTACAATGAGCAGTTCTTC. This codes for CASSTFTSRAYNEQFF. The entire variable domain, with the rest obtained from reference TRBV28 and TRBJ2-1, is as follows: DVKVTQSSRYLVKRTGEKVFLECVQDMDHENMFWYRQDPGLGLRLIYFSYDVKMKEKGDIPEGYSVSREKKERFSLILESASTNQTSMYLCASSTFTSRAYNEQFFGPGTRLTVL.

This clone was detected a few times. The chain couples TRBV5-4 to TRBJ2-1; D uncertain. V was trimmed by 2 bases and J by 5 bases, leaving 2 bases between them. The CDR3 is 11 amino acids. Germline V gene data show CDR1 as SGHNT and CDR2 as YYREEE (reference sequence). CDR3 sequence reads: CASSFNNEQFF. For the CDR3, the DNA is TGTGCCAGCAGCTTTAACAATGAGCAGTTCTTC.

This clone is a singleton in its sample. The chain is built from TRBV6-6 and TRBJ2-2; maybe TRBD2 (6 bases). CDR1 MNHNY and CDR2 SVGAGI come from the germline V gene (reference sequence). This CDR3 comprises 15 residues. Trimming shortened V by 6 bases and J by 6 bases, and 17 bases separated the two germline ends. The CDR3 sequence: CASRAVAVGPGELFF. CDR3 in DNA: TGTGCCAGCAGAGCAGTAGCGGTAGGGCCCGGGGAGCTGTTTTTT.

A word on this clone: Other DNA sequences in the same sample also yield this CDR3. V usage is TRBV19 and J usage is TRBJ2-7, with D perhaps given as TRBD1 or TRBD2 (5 bases each). This CDR3 is built from 12 residues. Trimming shortened V by 6 bases and J by 1 base, and 7 bases separated the two germline ends. Looked up from germline, CDR1 is LNHDA and CDR2 is SQIVND (reference sequence). The CDR3 region is CASRGDSYEQYF. CDR3 bases: TGTGCCAGTAGGGGGGATTCCTACGAGCAGTACTTC.

V and J are TRBV2 and TRBJ1-4; 9 bases match TRBD1. V lost 7 bases to trimming and J lost 10 bases; unmatched junction nucleotides: 10. This CDR3 comprises 14 residues. Germline CDR1 and CDR2: SNHLY and FYNNEI. CDR3 residues: CASKSGTGFVKLFF. CDR3 nucleotides: TGTGCCAGCAAAAGCGGGACAGGGTTTGTAAAACTGTTTTTT.

The gene calls are TRBV9 and TRBJ2-7, with 9 nucleotides matching TRBD2. Losses at the gene ends were 1 base for V and 7 bases for J; bases not matched to a gene: 9. The CDR3 contains 15 residues. CDR1 and CDR2 (germline): SGDLS, YYNGEE. CDR3 protein: CASSVSAGGPGEQYF. The CDR3 region has the DNA TGTGCCAGCAGCGTATCGGCGGGAGGGCCGGGGGAGCAGTACTTC.

The chain uses TRBV29-1 and TRBJ2-5; no reliable D call. Germline V CDR1 and CDR2: SQVTM, ANQGSEA. The V and J ends lost 2 bases and 0 bases respectively, with 16 bases between them. The CDR3 is 16 residues long. As DNA, the CDR3 is TGCAGCGTTGAACTCGCCAGGTTCAACGACCAAGAGACCCAGTACTTC. Its protein product is CSVELARFNDQETQYF.

The chain has TRBV2 and TRBJ2-7, with 8 nucleotides matching TRBD1. The V gene end was trimmed by 6 bases and the J gene end by 5 bases; junction bases not matched to a gene: 9. The CDR3 spans 14 residues. Looked up from germline, CDR1 is SNHLY and CDR2 is FYNNEI. The CDR3 loop reads CASRGPDRAHEQYF. The DNA of the CDR3 is TGTGCCAGCAGAGGCCCGGACAGGGCCCACGAGCAGTACTTC.

This sequence joins TRBV29-1 and TRBJ2-2, with TRBD2 as a possible D gene (5 bases). V was clipped by 4 bases and J by 1 base, with 10 bases between them. The CDR3 runs 14 residues. From germline, CDR1 is SQVTM and CDR2 ANQGSEA. The CDR3 DNA reads TGCAGCGTTGCCCGAGGGCAGAACACCGGGGAGCTGTTTTTT. Protein: CSVARGQNTGELFF.

The chain employs TRBV18 and TRBJ1-1; perhaps TRBD1 as D (6 bases). Per germline, CDR1 KGHSH and CDR2 LQKENI. The CDR3 length is 18 residues. The germline V and J ends were trimmed by 3 bases and 5 bases, with 25 bases remaining between them. CDR3 DNA: TGTGCCAGCTCACCGACCGTTGGGGGGCCCTTGGATTGGACTGAAGCTTTCTTT. Translated, it gives CASSPTVGGPLDWTEAFF.

This rearrangement joins TRBV19 to TRBJ2-5, with D possibly TRBD1 on 5 matching bases. V was shortened by 4 bases and J by 5 bases, with 11 bases between the two germline ends. Germline V gives CDR1 LNHDA, CDR2 SQIVND (reference sequence). The CDR3 consists of 13 residues. CDR3 sequence reads: CASSTSGHETQYF. In nucleotides, the CDR3 is TGTGCCAGTAGTACCTCAGGGCACGAGACCCAGTACTTC.

V usage is TRBV28 and J usage is TRBJ1-5, with TRBD1 matching over 11 bases. CDR1 is MDHEN, CDR2 SYDVKM, per germline. The CDR3 length is 14 residues. The J segment lost 5 bases and the V segment lost 5 bases, leaving 2 bases of the junction unmatched. This CDR3 is CASSGGQGDQPQHF. CDR3 in DNA: TGTGCCAGCAGTGGGGGACAGGGGGATCAGCCCCAGCATTTT.